The clone carrying this TCR beta chain was detected many times. What it binds is unknown. This sample stems from a study of Graves' ophthalmopathy and Graves' hyperthyroidism. Whole-study findings and limits: Blood also harbored most expanded thyroid clonotypes above 0.001 frequency. Ophthalmopathy progression predictions by the model showed 72.22% specificity and 60% to 71% sensitivity.

Among the exclusions were patients with other autoimmune diseases, uncontrolled infections, pregnancy or lactation. The diagnostic workup employed clinical symptoms, serum thyroxine, TRAb, thyroid ultrasound and orbital computed tomography. Germline V CDR1 and CDR2: SGHTA, FQGNSA. The V end lost 1 base, the J end lost 6 bases, and 9 bases lay between the germline ends. This CDR3 contains 13 residues. Amplifying from RNA transcripts, the study obtained TCR beta CDR3 regions. HTBI primers were used in a first-round RT-PCR, which preceded a second-round multiplex PCR. TCRdb used MiXCR to reprocess the multiplex PCR reads, holding one entry per CDR3 protein. Among about 700,000 distinct CDR3 sequences listed, roughly 41% were seen once.

The receptor's source is an adult man with Graves' ophthalmopathy. The sequenced sample was peripheral blood. The rearrangement links TRBV7-2 to TRBJ1-1; D call uncertain. CDR3 amino acids: CASSLVTLSEAFF. The CDR3 DNA reads TGTGCCAGCAGCTTAGTCACTCTCTCTGAAGCTTTCTTT.